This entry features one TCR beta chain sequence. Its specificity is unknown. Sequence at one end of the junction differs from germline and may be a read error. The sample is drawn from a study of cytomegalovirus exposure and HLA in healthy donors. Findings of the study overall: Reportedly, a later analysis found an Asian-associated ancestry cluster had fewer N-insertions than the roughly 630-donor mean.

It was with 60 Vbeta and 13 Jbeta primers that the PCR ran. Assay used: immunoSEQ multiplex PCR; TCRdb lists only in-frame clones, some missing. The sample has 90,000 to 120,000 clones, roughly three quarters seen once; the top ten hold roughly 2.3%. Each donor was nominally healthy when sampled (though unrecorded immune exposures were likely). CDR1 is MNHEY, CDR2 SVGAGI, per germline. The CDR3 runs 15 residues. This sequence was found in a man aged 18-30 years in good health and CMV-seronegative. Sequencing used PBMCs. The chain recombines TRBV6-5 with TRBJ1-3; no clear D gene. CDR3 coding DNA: TGTGCCATCAGTTACGATGTGGGCCCTGGAAACACCATATATTTT. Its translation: CAISYDVGPGNTIYF.